The rows below give T cell receptor beta chains drawn from one sample of a study of cytomegalovirus exposure and HLA in healthy donors. Only in-frame clones appear in the TCRdb table, and some are missing; sequencing was by immunoSEQ multiplex PCR. Here the sample spans more than 95,000 clones, less than 80% being singletons. Sequencing used PBMCs. The receptors originated from a man aged 25-40 years in good health and CMV-seronegative. CDR3s include the opening cysteine and the closing phenylalanine or tryptophan. Fields, in order: V gene, J gene, D gene, CDR3 protein, CDR3 DNA. The D gene is left open where the match is weak.

TRBV10-3	TRBJ2-7	TRBD2	CAISEATSGVNF	TGTGCCATCAGTGAGGCCACTAGCGGGGTTAACTTC
TRBV4-1	TRBJ2-3	TRBD2	CASSQGLAGLSPTDTQYF	TGCGCCAGCAGCCAGGGACTAGCGGGGCTTTCTCCCACAGATACGCAGTATTTT
TRBV19	TRBJ1-2	-	CASTRAANYGYTF	TGTGCCAGTACCAGGGCCGCTAACTATGGCTACACCTTC
TRBV2	TRBJ2-7	-	CASSRLQGQPIF	TGTGCCAGCAGTAGGCTTCAGGGACAACCTATCTTC
TRBV19	TRBJ1-5	-	CAIGLGNQPQHF	TGTGCCATAGGCCTCGGGAATCAGCCCCAGCATTTT
TRBV29-1	TRBJ2-1	-	CSVDGLPYNEQFF	TGCAGCGTTGATGGGCTGCCGTACAATGAGCAGTTCTTC
TRBV19	TRBJ1-2	-	CASSIGYRDGYTF	TGTGCCAGTAGTATAGGGTACAGGGATGGCTACACCTTC
TRBV18	TRBJ2-2	-	CASSPSSVGSTGELFF	TGTGCCAGCTCACCAAGTTCGGTGGGGAGCACCGGGGAGCTGTTTTTT
TRBV5-1	TRBJ1-1	-	CASSLGQRILNTEAFF	TGCGCCAGCAGCCTCGGACAGCGCATTTTGAACACTGAAGCTTTCTTT
TRBV11-2	TRBJ1-4	-	CASRRYTGSGNEKLFF	TGTGCCAGCAGACGATATACAGGGTCTGGGAATGAAAAACTGTTTTTT
TRBV7-9	TRBJ1-5	-	CASSPRGGSNQPQHF	TGTGCCAGCAGCCCACGGGGAGGGAGCAATCAGCCCCAGCATTTT